The 32 T cell receptor beta chains presented below share a single source sample, sequenced in a study of T-cell memory formation after mild COVID-19. MiXCR, run by TCRdb on the 5' RACE reads, gives a single entry per CDR3 protein. Here the sample spans roughly 240,000 distinct CDR3 sequences, about 16% being singletons. Sequenced material: PBMCs or a T cell subset sorted from them (not recorded which). The receptors originated from an adult woman who had mild COVID-19 (a few samples of this study predate the infection). Cell type and time point are not known.

The gene calls are TRBV7-6 and TRBJ2-5, with 8 nucleotides matching TRBD1. Looked up from germline, CDR1 is SGHVS and CDR2 is FNYEAQ. CDR3 size: 16 residues. After removal of 1 base from V and 5 bases from J, the junction contained 9 bases not matched to a gene. The CDR3 sequence is CASSLVGTGGRETQYF. The CDR3 nucleotides are TGTGCCAGCAGCTTAGTGGGTACAGGGGGTCGGGAGACCCAGTACTTC.

The rearrangement links TRBV7-2 to TRBJ1-3; the D gene is possibly TRBD1 (6 bases). V gave up 5 bases and J gave up 9 bases, with 14 bases separating them. The germline CDR1 and CDR2 sequences are SGHTA and FQGNSA. The CDR3 extends over 13 amino acids. The CDR3 DNA is TGTGCCAGCAGCCAACAGGGTATGGCCACCATATATTTT. The encoded protein is CASSQQGMATIYF.

In regard to this clonotype: One end of the junction does not line up with germline, which may come from a read error. J is TRBJ2-5 and V is TRBV12-3 or TRBV12-4, with no clear D. The CDR3 is 14 amino acids. In DNA, the CDR3 is TGTGCCAGCAGTTCCCTAGGAGACCACGAGACCCAGTACTTC. This gives the protein CASSSLGDHETQYF.

This clonotype came up a few times. The V call is TRBV6-2 or TRBV6-3, the J call TRBJ2-7, with D possibly matching TRBD1 (5 bases). The V end was cut by 2 bases, the J end by 0 bases, with 8 bases between. The CDR3 runs to 14 residues. The germline gives CDR1 MNHEY, CDR2 SVGEGT. The chain's CDR3 is CASSYRQFSYEQYF. The CDR3 nucleotides are TGTGCCAGCAGTTACCGACAGTTCTCCTACGAGCAGTACTTC.

The CDR3 sequence is CASSLAMITQYF. In DNA form, the CDR3 reads TGTGCCAGCAGCTTGGCGATGATTACGCAGTATTTT. The chain couples TRBV7-2 to TRBJ2-3, with D unclear. V shed 3 bases and J shed 8 bases, with 9 bases lying between them. Germline assignment: CDR1 SGHTA and CDR2 FQGNSA. There are 12 residues in the CDR3.

This clonotype has more than one count but fewer than ten. The rearrangement uses TRBV25-1 and TRBJ2-1, with no clear D. From germline, CDR1 is MGHDK and CDR2 SYGVNS. The ends were cut back, 4 bases at V and 8 bases at J, with 6 bases in the middle. The CDR3 covers 11 residues. DNA for the CDR3: TGTGCCAGCAGTGGGTATTATGAGCAGTTCTTC. It encodes CASSGYYEQFF.

The rearrangement links TRBV20-1 to TRBJ2-3, with TRBD2 identical over 10 bases. Germline V CDR1 and CDR2: DFQATT, SNEGSKA (reference sequence). V lost 2 bases to trimming and J lost 3 bases; unmatched junction nucleotides: 8. This CDR3 is 16 amino acids long. This CDR3 is CSARLAGDRETDTQYF. The CDR3 nucleotides are TGCAGTGCTAGACTAGCGGGAGATCGAGAAACAGATACGCAGTATTTT.

This sequence joins TRBV12-3 or TRBV12-4 and TRBJ2-7; the D is unclear. The CDR3 spans 15 residues. Trimming took 5 bases from V and 8 from J, leaving 22 bases between them. DNA of the CDR3: TGTGCCAGCAGTCCCCCCGGAAACATACTACGAAAGCAGTACTTC. This translates into CASSPPGNILRKQYF.

V is TRBV7-8 and J is TRBJ1-5; 7 positions agree with TRBD1. The V gene end was trimmed by 7 bases and the J gene end by 0 bases; junction bases not matched to a gene: 3. The CDR3 contains 14 residues. The V gene's germline CDR1 is SGHVS and CDR2 FQNEAQ. CDR3 bases: TGTGCCAGCACGGACAGGTATAGCAATCAGCCCCAGCATTTT. Its translation is CASTDRYSNQPQHF.

CDR3: CASSEFRRTDTQYF. The CDR3, as DNA: TGTGCCAGCAGTGAGTTCAGGCGCACAGATACGCAGTATTTT. The V call is TRBV2, the J call TRBJ2-3; no clear D. The V and J ends lost 3 bases and 1 base respectively, with 8 bases between them. This CDR3 contains 14 residues. Germline V CDR1 and CDR2: SNHLY, FYNNEI.

This chain joins TRBV5-1 and TRBJ2-3, with 13 bases lining up with TRBD2. This CDR3 has 13 amino acids. The germline V gene encodes CDR1 SGHRS and CDR2 YFSETQ. V lost 7 bases to trimming and J lost 5 bases; unmatched junction nucleotides: 1. The DNA of the CDR3 is TGCGCCAGCGGACTAGCGGGGGTAGATACGCAGTATTTT. This translates into CASGLAGVDTQYF.

The chain uses TRBV4-1 and TRBJ2-3; D is uncertain. Trimming removed 0 bases from V and 0 bases from J, with 19 bases in between. CDR1 and CDR2 from the germline V gene are MGHRA and YSYEKL. CDR3 length equals 19 residues. As DNA, the CDR3 is TGCGCCAGCAGCCAAGATTCCGCGCATCCTGCCCATAGCACAGATACGCAGTATTTT. Amino acids: CASSQDSAHPAHSTDTQYF.

This clonotype was observed a handful of times. The chain is built from TRBV7-6 and TRBJ2-3; D is uncertain. Germline CDR1 SGHVS, CDR2 FNYEAQ. The CDR3 loop spans 17 amino acids. Trimming took off 0 bases at V and 4 bases at J, with 17 bases between the two ends. The CDR3 DNA is TGTGCCAGCAGCTTAGCGCTCGGGCAAGGCTCAGCAGATACGCAGTATTTT. It encodes CASSLALGQGSADTQYF.

The rearrangement links TRBV4-1 to TRBJ2-3, with 7 positions matching TRBD1. Trimming cost V 4 bases and J 4 bases; bases outside gene matches: 5. This CDR3 comprises 14 residues. Germline CDR1 and CDR2: MGHRA and YSYEKL. The CDR3 loop is CASSLQGISDTQYF. The DNA of the CDR3 is TGCGCCAGCAGCCTACAGGGGATTTCAGATACGCAGTATTTT.

This chain uses TRBV10-3 with TRBJ2-7; 8 nucleotides agree with TRBD1. CDR1 is ENHRY and CDR2 is SYGVKD in the germline V gene. V lost 4 bases to trimming and J lost 4 bases; unmatched junction nucleotides: 15. This CDR3 region has 17 residues. The DNA for the CDR3 is TGTGCCATCAGTGTCCCTCGAGGCCAACAGGGGGAATACGAGCAGTACTTC. Protein sequence: CAISVPRGQQGEYEQYF.

The J gene is TRBJ2-1, the V gene TRBV10-3; D possibly uses TRBD1 or TRBD2 (6 bases each). Germline CDR1 is ENHRY and CDR2 is SYGVKD. The CDR3 runs 16 residues. The ends were cut back, 3 bases at V and 7 bases at J, with 19 bases in the middle. The CDR3 coding sequence is TGTGCCATCAGTGAACCGGGGGCAGCGCGCGGGAATGAGCAGTTCTTC. The encoded protein is CAISEPGAARGNEQFF.

This clonotype showed up just a few times. The chain employs TRBV9 and TRBJ1-1; D not resolved. CDR3 size: 15 residues. CDR1 is SGDLS, CDR2 YYNGEE, per germline. The V gene lost 2 bases and the J gene lost 5 bases, with 16 bases spanning the gap. CDR3 sequence: CASSVSTGVGTEAFF. The DNA for the CDR3 is TGTGCCAGCAGCGTTTCTACCGGGGTAGGGACTGAAGCTTTCTTT.

The chain employs TRBV5-1 and TRBJ2-7; D is unclear. With 6 bases removed from V and 0 bases from J, the gap between germline ends came to 10 bases. This CDR3 contains 13 residues. Per the germline V gene, CDR1 is SGHRS and CDR2 is YFSETQ. The CDR3 nucleotides are TGCGCCAGCAACCAGGATACCTCCTACGAGCAGTACTTC. Translation gives CASNQDTSYEQYF.

The chain uses TRBV20-1 and TRBJ2-4; 7 positions match TRBD2. Germline loops: CDR1 DFQATT, CDR2 SNEGSKA (reference sequence). This CDR3 is 16 amino acids long. J lost 1 base, V lost 6 bases, and 12 bases had no gene match. CDR3 sequence reads: CSARQREVAAKNIQYF. In DNA form, the CDR3 reads TGCAGTGCAAGACAGCGGGAAGTCGCGGCCAAAAACATTCAGTACTTC.

This chain connects TRBV12-3 or TRBV12-4 to TRBJ2-1; D is undetermined. The CDR3 consists of 15 residues. The ends were cut back, 5 bases at V and 0 bases at J, with 11 bases in the middle. The CDR3: CASSPLPSSYNEQFF. The CDR3 DNA is TGTGCCAGCAGTCCTCTACCAAGCTCCTACAATGAGCAGTTCTTC.

This clonotype was picked up a small number of times. An end of the junction differs from the germline gene, which may be a read error. V is TRBV11-2 and J is TRBJ2-1; the D gene could be TRBD1 or TRBD2 (6 bases each). Germline V gene sequence: CDR1 SGHAT, CDR2 FQNNGV. The length of the CDR3 is 12 residues. As DNA, the CDR3 is TGTGCCAGCAACTTAGGGGGGAATGAGCAGTTCTTC. This gives the protein CASNLGGNEQFF.

The chain combines TRBV6-1 with TRBJ2-5; 8 positions agree with TRBD1. Per germline, CDR1 MNHNS and CDR2 SASEGT. The CDR3 has 14 amino acids. V was clipped by 5 bases and J by 5 bases; unmatched bases: 7. For the CDR3, the DNA is TGTGCCAGCAGTTCAGGGGGCGCGTCGGAGACCCAGTACTTC. It codes for CASSSGGASETQYF.

This sequence joins TRBV5-4 and TRBJ2-1, with 10 bases lining up with TRBD2. J was trimmed by 9 bases and V by 4 bases; bases with no gene match: 16. The germline V gene encodes CDR1 SGHNT and CDR2 YYREEE (reference sequence). This CDR3 contains 17 residues. The CDR3 sequence is CASSSQVPSGRPREQFF. DNA for the CDR3: TGTGCCAGCAGCAGCCAGGTTCCTAGCGGGAGACCTCGTGAGCAGTTCTTC.

V gene TRBV12-3 or TRBV12-4 combines with J gene TRBJ2-7; D possibly corresponds to TRBD2 (7 bases). V was clipped by 8 bases and J by 7 bases, with 12 bases between them. The CDR3 covers 11 residues. CDR3 region: CASRRGGEQYF. The CDR3 region has the DNA TGTGCCAGCCGGAGGGGGGGGGAGCAGTACTTC.

This clonotype was detected a few times. This chain links TRBV4-1 with TRBJ2-1; D is possibly TRBD2 (7 bases). CDR3 size: 18 residues. The V gene lost 3 bases and the J gene lost 8 bases, with 26 bases spanning the gap. Per germline, CDR1 MGHRA and CDR2 YSYEKL. CDR3 coding DNA: TGCGCCAGCAGCCAGCCCTGGGGGGGGCGCGGGTCCTTACATGAGCAGTTCTTC. Encoded protein: CASSQPWGGRGSLHEQFF.

This clonotype has a handful of counts. V and J are TRBV6-2 or TRBV6-3 and TRBJ1-3; a weak D match, TRBD1 (6 bases). This CDR3 is 17 amino acids long. The V gene's germline CDR1 is MNHEY and CDR2 SVGEGT. Trimming left V 2 bases short and J 2 bases short, with 16 bases between. CDR3 DNA sequence: TGTGCCAGCAGTTACATCGGGACAAGGAGGACTGGAAACACCATATATTTT. Protein: CASSYIGTRRTGNTIYF.

This clonotype was recorded at least ten times. The V gene is TRBV5-5, the J gene TRBJ2-2; 13 bases fit TRBD2. Germline values: CDR1 SGHKS, CDR2 YYEKEE (reference sequence). The trim removed 5 bases at V and 1 base at J, leaving 2 bases unmatched. The CDR3 spans 16 residues. This CDR3 is CASRRTSGGNTGELFF. The DNA of the CDR3 is TGTGCCAGCAGACGGACTAGCGGGGGGAACACCGGGGAGCTGTTTTTT.

V gene TRBV4-1 combines with J gene TRBJ2-3; maybe TRBD2 (6 bases). The CDR3 has 16 residues. Trimming left V 3 bases short and J 1 base short, with 14 bases between. CDR1 MGHRA and CDR2 YSYEKL come from the germline V gene. This CDR3 reads CASSQGLGGGTDTQYF. CDR3 DNA: TGCGCCAGCAGCCAGGGCCTCGGGGGTGGCACAGATACGCAGTATTTT.

This rearrangement joins TRBV18 to TRBJ2-1; the D is unclear. The length of the CDR3 is 15 residues. Between the trimmed V and J ends, which lost 0 bases and 5 bases, there was a span of 11 bases. CDR1 KGHSH and CDR2 LQKENI come from the germline V gene. The CDR3 protein is CASSPPISGHNEQFF. DNA of the CDR3: TGTGCCAGCTCACCACCGATTTCAGGCCACAATGAGCAGTTCTTC.

A few counts support this clonotype. V usage is TRBV6-5 and J usage is TRBJ1-2; 8 bases are shared with TRBD1. The CDR3 extends over 12 amino acids. Losses at the gene ends were 6 bases for V and 8 bases for J; bases not matched to a gene: 5. The germline V gene encodes CDR1 MNHEY and CDR2 SVGAGI. CDR3 protein: CASRIGTGGYTF. The DNA for the CDR3 is TGTGCCAGCAGAATCGGGACAGGCGGCTACACCTTC.

The rearrangement joins TRBV30 to TRBJ1-6; TRBD1 is a possible D gene (5 bases). Per germline, CDR1 GTSNPN and CDR2 SVGIG (reference sequence). V was trimmed by 2 bases and J by 9 bases, leaving 14 bases between them. This CDR3 contains 14 residues. The CDR3 spells CAWSSTAEGSPLHF. For the CDR3, the DNA is TGTGCCTGGAGTTCGACAGCCGAGGGTTCACCCCTCCACTTT.

V usage is TRBV27 and J usage is TRBJ2-1; possibly TRBD1 or TRBD2 for D (6 bases each). This CDR3 contains 15 residues. CDR1 is MNHEY, CDR2 SMNVEV, per germline (reference sequence). Trimming left V 3 bases short and J 2 bases short, with 11 bases between. CDR3 sequence: CASSLGGSPYNEQFF. The CDR3 coding sequence is TGTGCCAGCAGTTTGGGGGGCAGCCCCTACAATGAGCAGTTCTTC.